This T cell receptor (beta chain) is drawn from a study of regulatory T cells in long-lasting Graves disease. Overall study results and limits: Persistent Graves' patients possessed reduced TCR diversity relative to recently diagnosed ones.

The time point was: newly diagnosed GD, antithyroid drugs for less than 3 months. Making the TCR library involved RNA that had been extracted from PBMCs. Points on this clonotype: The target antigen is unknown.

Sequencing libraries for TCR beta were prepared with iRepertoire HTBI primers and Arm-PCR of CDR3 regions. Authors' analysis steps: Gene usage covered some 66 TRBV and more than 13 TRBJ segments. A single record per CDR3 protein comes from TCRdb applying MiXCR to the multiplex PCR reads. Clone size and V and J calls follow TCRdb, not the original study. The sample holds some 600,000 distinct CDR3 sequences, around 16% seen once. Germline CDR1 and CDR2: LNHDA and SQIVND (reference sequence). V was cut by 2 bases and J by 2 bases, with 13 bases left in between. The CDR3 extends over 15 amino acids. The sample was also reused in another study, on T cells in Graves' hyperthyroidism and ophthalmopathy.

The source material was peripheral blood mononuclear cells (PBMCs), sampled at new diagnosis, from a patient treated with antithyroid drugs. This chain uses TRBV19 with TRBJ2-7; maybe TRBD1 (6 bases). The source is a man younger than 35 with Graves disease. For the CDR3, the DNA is TGTGCCAGTAGTATACGGCAGGGGCTTCCCTACGAGCAGTACTTC. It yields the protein CASSIRQGLPYEQYF.